This passage covers 10 T cell receptor beta chains from one sample sequenced in a study of blood T cell repertoires in COVID-19. Clones were read by immunoSEQ multiplex PCR, and TCRdb kept only the in-frame ones, dropping some. The sample carries 65,000 to 75,000 clones, roughly three quarters recorded once. What was sequenced was peripheral blood. These receptor sequences come from a man in his 70s with acute or convalescent COVID-19.

This clone has a count of ten or more. The J gene is TRBJ1-6, the V gene TRBV3-1 (or the pseudogene TRBV3-2); D remains ambiguous. This CDR3 comprises 13 residues. V lost 2 bases and J 9 bases, leaving 8 bases between the germline ends. The germline gives CDR1 LGHDT, CDR2 YNNKEL (reference sequence). The CDR3 DNA is TGTGCCAGCAGCCAATTCTCCGTTTCACCCCTCCACTTT. Its translation is CASSQFSVSPLHF.

This chain joins TRBV29-1 and TRBJ2-3; unclear D gene. Deletions cut 2 bases from V and 1 base from J, with 4 bases between. CDR3 length: 12 amino acids. CDR1 is SQVTM, CDR2 ANQGSEA, per germline. CDR3 in amino acids: CSVERGTDTQYF. The CDR3 bases are TGCAGCGTTGAACGCGGCACAGATACGCAGTATTTT.

The chain uses TRBV19 and TRBJ1-2; TRBD1 matches 9 bases. V was pared by 9 bases and J by 8 bases, with 10 bases of the junction left unmatched. CDR3 size: 13 residues. Germline V CDR1 and CDR2: LNHDA, SQIVND (reference sequence). The CDR3 region is CASSDRGGYGYTF. The CDR3 DNA is TGTGCCAGCAGCGACAGGGGGGGGTACGGCTACACCTTC.

The chain combines TRBV19 with TRBJ1-6, with 9 nucleotides matching TRBD1. This CDR3 is 17 amino acids long. CDR1 and CDR2 from the germline V gene are LNHDA and SQIVND (reference sequence). The ends lost 2 bases at V and 7 bases at J; junction bases unmatched: 9. The CDR3 here is CASSIKLSGTGNSPLHF. The CDR3 DNA reads TGTGCCAGTAGTATAAAACTATCCGGGACAGGGAATTCACCCCTCCACTTT.

CDR3 bases: TGTGCCAGCAGCTTCGCGGGAGGGGGGTACAATGAGCAGTTCTTC. This translates into CASSFAGGGYNEQFF. The chain couples TRBV7-2 to TRBJ2-1, with 9 nucleotides matching TRBD2. There are 15 residues in the CDR3. The V gene end was trimmed by 3 bases and the J gene end by 4 bases; junction bases not matched to a gene: 4. The germline CDR1 and CDR2 sequences are SGHTA and FQGNSA.

This chain links TRBV29-1 with TRBJ2-7, with D perhaps TRBD2 (6 bases). The CDR3 consists of 15 residues. CDR1 SQVTM and CDR2 ANQGSEA come from the germline V gene. Trimming removed 4 bases at V and 2 bases at J, with 18 bases between. The CDR3 DNA sequence: TGCAGCGTTGCCCCAGGCGGGGCTGCCGCCTACGAGCAGTACTTC. Its translation: CSVAPGGAAAYEQYF.

This chain connects TRBV18 to TRBJ1-3, with no clear D. Per the germline V gene, CDR1 is KGHSH and CDR2 is LQKENI. The CDR3 has 13 amino acids. The V end lost 3 bases, the J end lost 8 bases, and 11 bases lay between the germline ends. In DNA, the CDR3 is TGTGCCAGCTCACCGGAAACTAGGGACACCATATATTTT. Amino acid sequence: CASSPETRDTIYF.

The V gene is TRBV29-1, the J gene TRBJ2-1, with D perhaps TRBD2 (6 bases). The V gene's germline CDR1 is SQVTM and CDR2 ANQGSEA. V lost 7 bases, J lost 9 bases, and 16 bases lay in between. The CDR3 runs 12 residues. The CDR3 region has the DNA TGCAGCGCCGACGGACTACTCGGTGAGCAGTTCTTC. This codes for CSADGLLGEQFF.

The J gene is TRBJ2-1, the V gene TRBV4-2, with D perhaps matching TRBD2 (7 bases). CDR1 and CDR2 from the germline V gene are LGHNA and YNFKEQ. V was pared by 0 bases and J by 13 bases, with 16 bases between. This CDR3 has 14 amino acids. CDR3 sequence: CASSQDSLGGQQFF. The DNA for the CDR3 is TGTGCCAGCAGCCAAGATAGTCTCGGGGGGCAACAGTTCTTC.

The chain employs TRBV5-1 and TRBJ2-1, with a possible D match to TRBD2 (6 bases). The CDR3 extends over 13 amino acids. Germline V gene sequence: CDR1 SGHRS, CDR2 YFSETQ. The V gene lost 4 bases and the J gene lost 10 bases, with 15 bases spanning the gap. CDR3 coding DNA: TGCGCCAGCAGCCCCGGCAGGGCGGGAGAGCAGTTCTTC. It translates to CASSPGRAGEQFF.